The 29 T cell receptor beta chains in this list originate from one sample, sequenced in a study of blood T cell repertoires in COVID-19. Data came from immunoSEQ multiplex PCR; TCRdb stores just in-frame clones and leaves some out. The table shows fewer than 300,000 clones, with around 88% occurring only once. Sequencing was done on a sample of peripheral blood. Receptor source: a young man with acute or convalescent COVID-19.

The chain has TRBV29-1 and TRBJ1-4; D may be TRBD1 (5 bases). The CDR3 is 13 residues long. CDR1 SQVTM and CDR2 ANQGSEA come from the germline V gene. Between the trimmed V and J ends, which lost 7 bases and 5 bases, there was a span of 14 bases. DNA for the CDR3: TGCAGCGCCGGTGGGGCGAGGAATGAAAAACTGTTTTTT. It codes for CSAGGARNEKLFF.

This chain uses TRBV28 with TRBJ2-2; TRBD2 agrees at 7 bases. V was pared by 6 bases and J by 6 bases, with 10 bases of the junction left unmatched. The CDR3 has 15 residues. The V gene's germline CDR1 is MDHEN and CDR2 SYDVKM. CDR3: CASSGQRGAAGELFF. As DNA, the CDR3 is TGTGCCAGCAGCGGTCAGCGGGGTGCGGCCGGGGAGCTGTTTTTT.

The V call is TRBV5-5, the J call TRBJ2-3, with 8 bases matching TRBD2. The V and J ends lost 4 bases and 5 bases, in that order; junction bases with no gene match: 15. The CDR3 runs 17 residues. Germline loops: CDR1 SGHKS, CDR2 YYEKEE (reference sequence). The CDR3 is CASSETYRGGHGDTQYF. The DNA for the CDR3 is TGTGCCAGCAGCGAGACTTATCGGGGGGGCCATGGAGATACGCAGTATTTT.

The chain is built from TRBV19 and TRBJ1-6; D ambiguous. CDR3 length equals 15 residues. With 5 bases removed from V and 5 bases from J, the gap between germline ends came to 13 bases. Germline CDR1 LNHDA, CDR2 SQIVND (reference sequence). CDR3 in DNA: TGTGCCAGTAGTGTCCAAACGGGAAATAATTCACCCCTCCACTTT. It is translated as CASSVQTGNNSPLHF.

The chain employs TRBV15 and TRBJ1-5, with D possibly being TRBD1 (5 bases). V shed 1 base and J shed 2 bases, with 18 bases lying between them. The CDR3 sequence is 18 residues long. The germline CDR1 and CDR2 sequences are LNHNV and YYDKDF (reference sequence). The CDR3 nucleotides are TGTGCCACCAGCAGAGGTCGGGACTTTCTAGGGGGCAATCAGCCCCAGCATTTT. Residues: CATSRGRDFLGGNQPQHF.

The chain carries TRBV4-2 and TRBJ2-3, with TRBD1 matching over 10 bases. V shed 1 base and J 5 bases; nucleotides not matched to a gene: 9. The CDR3 is 17 residues long. Looked up from germline, CDR1 is LGHNA and CDR2 is YNFKEQ. In nucleotides, the CDR3 is TGTGCCAGCAGCCAAGTCCGCGGGACAGGGGAGCAAGATACGCAGTATTTT. It translates to CASSQVRGTGEQDTQYF.

The CDR3 region has the DNA TGTGCCAGTAGTATTGGGGGGTGGAGCACAGATACGCAGTATTTT. This codes for CASSIGGWSTDTQYF. The rearrangement uses TRBV19 and TRBJ2-3, with D tentatively TRBD2 (6 bases). V lost 3 bases, J lost 0 bases, and 10 bases lay in between. Germline lookup yields CDR1 LNHDA and CDR2 SQIVND (reference sequence). The CDR3 spans 15 residues.

The rearrangement links TRBV3-1 (or the pseudogene TRBV3-2) to TRBJ2-7, with D perhaps TRBD2 (5 bases). Per the germline V gene, CDR1 is LGHDT and CDR2 is YNNKEL (reference sequence). The CDR3 has 13 residues. Trimming removed 2 bases at V and 2 bases at J, with 7 bases between. CDR3 sequence reads: CASSQRGTYEQYF. CDR3 in DNA: TGTGCCAGCAGCCAACGGGGAACCTACGAGCAGTACTTC.

The rearrangement joins TRBV7-9 to TRBJ2-3, with 7 positions matching TRBD2. Per the germline V gene, CDR1 is SEHNR and CDR2 is FQNEAQ (reference sequence). Trimming at V came to 6 bases and at J to 0 bases, leaving 12 bases not matched to a gene. The CDR3 covers 17 residues. The CDR3 bases are TGTGCCAGCAGACCACGCGGGAGCCCAACGAGCACAGATACGCAGTATTTT. Amino acids: CASRPRGSPTSTDTQYF.

The chain carries TRBV19 and TRBJ2-2, with 8 positions matching TRBD1. After removal of 5 bases from V and 4 bases from J, the junction contained 9 bases not matched to a gene. CDR1 is LNHDA, CDR2 SQIVND, per germline (reference sequence). The CDR3 loop spans 16 amino acids. The CDR3 reads CASSLGRGLATGELFF. CDR3 DNA sequence: TGTGCCAGTAGTTTGGGCAGGGGGCTTGCCACCGGGGAGCTGTTTTTT.

V and J are TRBV28 and TRBJ1-5; D uncertain. The germline V gene has CDR1 MDHEN and CDR2 SYDVKM. The V and J ends lost 6 bases and 3 bases respectively, with 9 bases between them. The CDR3 consists of 13 residues. CDR3 sequence reads: CASRRVINQPQHF. The CDR3, as DNA: TGTGCCAGCAGACGGGTTATCAATCAGCCCCAGCATTTT.

The chain uses TRBV5-4 and TRBJ2-3; 7 nucleotides match TRBD1. Germline V gene data show CDR1 as SGHNT and CDR2 as YYREEE (reference sequence). J was trimmed by 3 bases and V by 4 bases; bases with no gene match: 8. The CDR3 extends over 15 amino acids. CDR3 in amino acids: CASSKGGAGTDTQYF. In DNA, the CDR3 is TGTGCCAGCAGCAAAGGGGGCGCCGGGACAGATACGCAGTATTTT. The whole variable domain, filled in from reference TRBV5-4 and TRBJ2-3, reads ETGVTQSPTHLIKTRGQQVTLRCSSQSGHNTVSWYQQALGQGPQFIFQYYREEENGRGNFPPRFSGLQFPNYSSELNVNALELDDSALYLCASSKGGAGTDTQYFGPGTRLTVL.

The chain joins TRBV3-1 (or the pseudogene TRBV3-2) to TRBJ2-1; possible D gene TRBD2, 6 bases. CDR3 size: 15 residues. Trimming took 8 bases from V and 0 from J, leaving 14 bases between them. CDR1 and CDR2 from the germline V gene are LGHDT and YNNKEL (reference sequence). The DNA of the CDR3 is TGTGCCAGCGTCCCCTCGGGGGACTCCTACAATGAGCAGTTCTTC. Residues: CASVPSGDSYNEQFF.

This clone was detected once. The chain has TRBV19 and TRBJ2-3, with D unclear. V was pared by 5 bases and J by 6 bases, with 15 bases between. Germline-derived CDR1 and CDR2 are LNHDA and SQIVND (reference sequence). This CDR3 region has 14 residues. The CDR3 is CASSQTYNGDTQYF. Written as DNA, the CDR3 is TGTGCCAGTAGTCAGACCTACAACGGGGATACGCAGTATTTT.

The rearrangement uses TRBV28 and TRBJ1-4, with TRBD1 matching over 9 bases. With V trimmed by 5 bases and J by 5 bases, 6 bases remained unmatched. CDR1 MDHEN and CDR2 SYDVKM come from the germline V gene. The CDR3 spans 15 residues. CDR3 nucleotides: TGTGCCAGCAGTGGGACCGGGACAGGGAATGAAAAACTGTTTTTT. Its protein product is CASSGTGTGNEKLFF.

V and J are TRBV13 and TRBJ1-3, with unresolved D. V lost 0 bases and J 8 bases, leaving 5 bases between the germline ends. Looked up from germline, CDR1 is PRHDT and CDR2 is FYEKMQ (reference sequence). The CDR3 has 12 residues. The chain's CDR3 is CASSLGLYTIYF. CDR3 bases: TGTGCCAGCAGCTTAGGCCTTTACACCATATATTTT.

The rearrangement uses TRBV6-6 and TRBJ2-6; possibly TRBD2 for D (6 bases). The ends were cut back, 0 bases at V and 2 bases at J, with 8 bases in the middle. CDR1 is MNHNY, CDR2 SVGAGI, per germline (reference sequence). The CDR3 contains 16 residues. This CDR3 is CASSYSGGTGANVLTF. For the CDR3, the DNA is TGTGCCAGCAGTTACTCGGGGGGAACTGGGGCCAACGTCCTGACTTTC.

The rearrangement uses TRBV9 and TRBJ1-5, with TRBD1 matching 9 bases. CDR1 and CDR2 from the germline V gene are SGDLS and YYNGEE. With V trimmed by 4 bases and J by 4 bases, 6 bases remained unmatched. This CDR3 has 15 residues. The CDR3 region has the DNA TGTGCCAGCAGCCCTCACGGGACAGGGAATCAGCCCCAGCATTTT. Translated: CASSPHGTGNQPQHF.

The chain recombines TRBV9 with TRBJ2-3; weak D call: TRBD2 (6 bases). The V gene lost 1 base and the J gene lost 1 base, with 10 bases spanning the gap. Germline V CDR1 and CDR2: SGDLS, YYNGEE. The CDR3 length is 15 residues. In nucleotides, the CDR3 is TGTGCCAGCAGCGTAAGGGACTGGGGCACAGATACGCAGTATTTT. Amino acids: CASSVRDWGTDTQYF.

The chain recombines TRBV5-6 with TRBJ1-4; 8 nucleotides match TRBD1. This CDR3 spans 16 amino acids. Germline CDR1 reads SGHDT; CDR2 reads YYEEEE. Unmatched junction bases numbered 8, after V lost 3 bases and J lost 4 bases. This chain's CDR3 is CASSWDRSLLNEKLFF. The CDR3 DNA reads as TGTGCCAGCAGCTGGGACAGGAGCCTCCTTAATGAAAAACTGTTTTTT.

CDR3 coding DNA: TGTGCCTGGAGTTTCTGGCAAAACACTGAAGCTTTCTTT. Translated: CAWSFWQNTEAFF. The chain has TRBV30 and TRBJ1-1; D is unclear. CDR1 GTSNPN and CDR2 SVGIG come from the germline V gene (reference sequence). The length of the CDR3 is 13 residues. Deletions cut 2 bases from V and 2 bases from J, with 9 bases between.

The rearrangement joins TRBV5-8 to TRBJ1-5; D is undetermined. Germline values: CDR1 SGHTS, CDR2 YDEGEE. V lost 4 bases, J lost 5 bases, and 10 bases lay in between. The CDR3 contains 13 residues. CDR3 nucleotide sequence: TGTGCCAGCAGCCGGTTCCGTTATCAGCCCCAGCATTTT. It translates to CASSRFRYQPQHF.

The V and J genes are TRBV10-3 and TRBJ1-4, with D possibly being TRBD1 (6 bases). In germline, CDR1 is ENHRY, CDR2 SYGVKD. Trimming took 1 base from V and 8 from J, leaving 20 bases between them. The CDR3 sequence is 17 residues long. CDR3: CAISEFLTQGNKEKLFF. The CDR3 DNA is TGTGCCATCAGTGAGTTCCTCACTCAGGGGAACAAAGAAAAACTGTTTTTT.

The gene calls are TRBV4-1 and TRBJ1-2, with D hard to call. Trimming removed 1 base from V and 6 bases from J, with 15 bases in between. CDR1 and CDR2 from the germline V gene are MGHRA and YSYEKL. CDR3 length: 15 residues. The CDR3 sequence is CASSQGPAGANGYTF. DNA of the CDR3: TGCGCCAGCAGCCAAGGTCCGGCGGGAGCTAATGGCTACACCTTC.

The chain uses TRBV30 and TRBJ2-6; D uncertain. CDR3 length equals 16 residues. CDR1 is GTSNPN, CDR2 SVGIG, per germline (reference sequence). V lost 0 bases and J lost 0, with 9 bases in between. The CDR3 DNA follows: TGTGCCTGGAGTGTACGAGGCGCCTCTGGGGCCAACGTCCTGACTTTC. As protein: CAWSVRGASGANVLTF.

Concerning this clone itself: Other DNA sequences of this sample code for an identical CDR3. The chain uses TRBV18 and TRBJ1-1, with D uncertain. Germline CDR1 reads KGHSH; CDR2 reads LQKENI. CDR3 size: 13 residues. Deletions cut 3 bases from V and 1 base from J, with 6 bases between. The CDR3 spells CASSPSGNTEAFF. CDR3 nucleotide sequence: TGTGCCAGCTCACCCTCCGGGAACACTGAAGCTTTCTTT.

V usage is TRBV10-3 and J usage is TRBJ1-5; no definite D call. This CDR3 is 15 amino acids long. CDR1 is ENHRY and CDR2 is SYGVKD in the germline V gene. V lost 2 bases and J lost 4, with 12 bases in between. CDR3 DNA sequence: TGTGCCATCAGTGAGGAGGTGGGCGGGAATCAGCCCCAGCATTTT. Amino acids: CAISEEVGGNQPQHF.

The chain has TRBV27 and TRBJ1-5, with D perhaps TRBD1 (6 bases). The CDR3 spans 13 residues. Looked up from germline, CDR1 is MNHEY and CDR2 is SMNVEV (reference sequence). The ends were cut back, 5 bases at V and 9 bases at J, with 14 bases in the middle. The CDR3 nucleotides read TGTGCCAGCAGTATGGGACATTATGGGCCCCAGCATTTT. Its protein is CASSMGHYGPQHF.

This clone was detected only once. The rearrangement links TRBV9 to TRBJ2-5; 8 bases align to TRBD2. In germline, CDR1 is SGDLS, CDR2 YYNGEE. With V trimmed by 1 base and J by 4 bases, 15 bases remained unmatched. The CDR3 consists of 18 residues. CDR3 nucleotide sequence: TGTGCCAGCAGCGTATCTGCAAGCGGGGGACGCTTAGGAGAGACCCAGTACTTC. Translated, it gives CASSVSASGGRLGETQYF.